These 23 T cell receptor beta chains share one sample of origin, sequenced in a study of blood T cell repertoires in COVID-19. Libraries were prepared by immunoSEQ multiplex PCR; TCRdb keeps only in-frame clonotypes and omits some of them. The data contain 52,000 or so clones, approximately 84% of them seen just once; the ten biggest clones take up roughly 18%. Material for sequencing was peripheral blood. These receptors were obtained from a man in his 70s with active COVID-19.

The CDR3 sequence is CASSWVRGSEKLFF. CDR3 nucleotides: TGTGCCAGCAGTTGGGTCAGGGGTAGTGAAAAACTGTTTTTT. The chain employs TRBV27 and TRBJ1-4; tentative D call: TRBD1 (6 bases). This CDR3 is 14 amino acids long. Germline V gives CDR1 MNHEY, CDR2 SMNVEV (reference sequence). V was pared by 4 bases and J by 7 bases, with 13 bases between.

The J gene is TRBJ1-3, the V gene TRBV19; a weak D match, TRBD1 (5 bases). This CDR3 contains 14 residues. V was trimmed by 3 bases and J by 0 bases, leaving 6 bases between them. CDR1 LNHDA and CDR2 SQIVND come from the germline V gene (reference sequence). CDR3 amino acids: CASSMGLSGNTIYF. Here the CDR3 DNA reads TGTGCCAGTAGTATGGGGCTCTCTGGAAACACCATATATTTT.

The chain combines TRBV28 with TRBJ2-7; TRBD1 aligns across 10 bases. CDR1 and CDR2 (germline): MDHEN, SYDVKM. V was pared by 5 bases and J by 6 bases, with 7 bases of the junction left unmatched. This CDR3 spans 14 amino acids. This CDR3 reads CASSGGQGRGEQYF. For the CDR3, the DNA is TGTGCCAGCAGTGGGGGACAGGGGAGGGGCGAGCAGTACTTC.

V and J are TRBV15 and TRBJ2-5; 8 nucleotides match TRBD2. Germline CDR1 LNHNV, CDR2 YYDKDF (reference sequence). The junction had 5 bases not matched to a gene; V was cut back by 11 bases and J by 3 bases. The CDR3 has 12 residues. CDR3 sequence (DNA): TGTGCCGTGGCGGGAGGAGAAGAGACCCAGTACTTC. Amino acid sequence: CAVAGGEETQYF.

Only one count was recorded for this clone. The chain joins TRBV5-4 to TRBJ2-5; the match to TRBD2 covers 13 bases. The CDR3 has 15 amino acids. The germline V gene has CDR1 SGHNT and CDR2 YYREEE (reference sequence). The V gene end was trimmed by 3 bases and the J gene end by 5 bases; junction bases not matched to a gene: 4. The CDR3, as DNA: TGTGCCAGCAGCTGGACTAGCGGGAGAGAGGAGACCCAGTACTTC. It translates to CASSWTSGREETQYF.

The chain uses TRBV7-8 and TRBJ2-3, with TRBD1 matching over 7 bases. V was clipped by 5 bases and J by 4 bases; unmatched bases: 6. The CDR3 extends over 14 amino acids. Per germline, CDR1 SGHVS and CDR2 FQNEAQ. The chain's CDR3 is CASSPTGIADTQYF. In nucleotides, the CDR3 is TGTGCCAGCAGCCCGACAGGGATAGCAGATACGCAGTATTTT.

CDR3 amino acids: CASSLSAGGRYEQYF. The CDR3 DNA is TGTGCCAGCAGCTTATCAGCGGGAGGTAGATACGAGCAGTACTTC. The chain employs TRBV7-2 and TRBJ2-7; 9 bases are shared with TRBD2. Germline V gene lookup returns CDR1 SGHTA and CDR2 FQGNSA. The CDR3 has 15 amino acids. V lost 2 bases to trimming and J lost 4 bases; unmatched junction nucleotides: 6. Drawing the rest from reference TRBV7-2 and TRBJ2-7, the complete variable domain is GAGVSQSPSNKVTEKGKDVELRCDPISGHTALYWYRQSLGQGLEFLIYFQGNSAPDKSGLPSDRFSAERTGGSVSTLTIQRTQQEDSAVYLCASSLSAGGRYEQYFGPGTRLTVT.

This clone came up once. CDR3: CASSPRDSGKETQYF. CDR3 in DNA: TGTGCCAGCTCACCCCGGGATAGCGGGAAAGAGACCCAGTACTTC. The chain links TRBV18 to TRBJ2-5; TRBD2 aligns across 8 bases. The V gene end was trimmed by 3 bases and the J gene end by 3 bases; junction bases not matched to a gene: 6. Germline V lookup: CDR1 KGHSH, CDR2 LQKENI. The CDR3 has 15 amino acids.

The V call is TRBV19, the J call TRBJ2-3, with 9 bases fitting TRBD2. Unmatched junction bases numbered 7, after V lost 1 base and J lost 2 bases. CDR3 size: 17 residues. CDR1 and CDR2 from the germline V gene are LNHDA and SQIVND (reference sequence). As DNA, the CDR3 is TGTGCCAGTAGTATAGTTGGGTCTAGCGGGGCCACAGATACGCAGTATTTT. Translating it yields CASSIVGSSGATDTQYF.

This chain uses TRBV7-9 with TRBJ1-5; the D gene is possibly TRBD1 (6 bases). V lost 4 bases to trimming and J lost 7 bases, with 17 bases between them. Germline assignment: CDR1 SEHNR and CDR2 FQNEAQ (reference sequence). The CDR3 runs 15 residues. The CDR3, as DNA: TGTGCCAGCAGCTCTGGACGGGACACAGGCCAGCCCCAGCATTTT. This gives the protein CASSSGRDTGQPQHF.

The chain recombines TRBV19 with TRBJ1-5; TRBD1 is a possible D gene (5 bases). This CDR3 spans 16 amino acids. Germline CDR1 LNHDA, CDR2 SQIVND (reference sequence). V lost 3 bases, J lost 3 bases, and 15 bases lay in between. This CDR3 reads CASSMGGDASNQPQHF. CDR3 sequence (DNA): TGTGCCAGTAGTATGGGGGGGGACGCTTCCAATCAGCCCCAGCATTTT. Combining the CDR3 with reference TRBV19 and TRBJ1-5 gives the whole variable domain DGGITQSPKYLFRKEGQNVTLSCEQNLNHDAMYWYRQDPGQGLRLIYYSQIVNDFQKGDIAEGYSVSREKKESFPLTVTSAQKNPTAFYLCASSMGGDASNQPQHFGDGTRLSIL.

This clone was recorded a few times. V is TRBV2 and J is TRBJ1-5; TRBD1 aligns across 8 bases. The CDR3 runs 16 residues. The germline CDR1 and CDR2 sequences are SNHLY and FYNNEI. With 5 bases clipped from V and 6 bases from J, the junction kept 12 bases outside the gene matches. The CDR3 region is CASSYVTGGSGQPQHF. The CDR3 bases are TGTGCCAGCAGTTACGTAACAGGGGGGTCCGGTCAGCCCCAGCATTTT.

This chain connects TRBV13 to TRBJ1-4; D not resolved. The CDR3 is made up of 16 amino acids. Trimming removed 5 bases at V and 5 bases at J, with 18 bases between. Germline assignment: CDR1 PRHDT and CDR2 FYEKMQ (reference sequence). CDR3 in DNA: TGTGCCAGCAGCCCCCCCTCAGCAGCCAGGAATGAAAAACTGTTTTTT. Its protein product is CASSPPSAARNEKLFF.

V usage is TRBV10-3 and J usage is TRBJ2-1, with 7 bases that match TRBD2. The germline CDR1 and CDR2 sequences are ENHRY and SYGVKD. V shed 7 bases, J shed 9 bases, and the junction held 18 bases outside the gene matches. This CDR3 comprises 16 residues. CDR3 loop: CAINQLASRRLGEQFF. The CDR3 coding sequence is TGTGCCATCAACCAACTAGCGTCCCGCCGGTTAGGTGAGCAGTTCTTC.

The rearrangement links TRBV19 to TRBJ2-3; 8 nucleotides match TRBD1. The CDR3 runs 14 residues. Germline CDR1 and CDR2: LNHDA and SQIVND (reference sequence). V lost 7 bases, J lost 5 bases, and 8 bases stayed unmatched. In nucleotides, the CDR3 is TGTGCCAGTACTCACAGGGGGTCCGGAGATACGCAGTATTTT. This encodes CASTHRGSGDTQYF.

For the CDR3, the DNA is TGTGCCAGCAGTTTCGACAGAGTCTATGGCTACACCTTC. This sequence encodes CASSFDRVYGYTF. The chain joins TRBV28 to TRBJ1-2; weak D call: TRBD1 (5 bases). Germline V gene lookup returns CDR1 MDHEN and CDR2 SYDVKM. Trimming left V 3 bases short and J 4 bases short, with 9 bases between. This CDR3 is built from 13 residues.

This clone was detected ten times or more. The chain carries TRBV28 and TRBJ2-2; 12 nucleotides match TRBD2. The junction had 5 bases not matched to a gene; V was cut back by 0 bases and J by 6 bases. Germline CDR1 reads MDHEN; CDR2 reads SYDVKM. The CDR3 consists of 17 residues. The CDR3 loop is CASSLWVLAGGPGELFF. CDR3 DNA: TGTGCCAGCAGTTTATGGGTACTAGCGGGAGGACCCGGGGAGCTGTTTTTT.

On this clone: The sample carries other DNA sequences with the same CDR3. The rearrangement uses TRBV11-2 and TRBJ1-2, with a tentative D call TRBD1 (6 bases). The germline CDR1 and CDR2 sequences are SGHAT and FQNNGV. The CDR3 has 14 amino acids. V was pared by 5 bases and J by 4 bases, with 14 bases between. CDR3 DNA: TGTGCCAGCAGCCTCACGGGGGGCGGCTATGGCTACACCTTC. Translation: CASSLTGGGYGYTF.

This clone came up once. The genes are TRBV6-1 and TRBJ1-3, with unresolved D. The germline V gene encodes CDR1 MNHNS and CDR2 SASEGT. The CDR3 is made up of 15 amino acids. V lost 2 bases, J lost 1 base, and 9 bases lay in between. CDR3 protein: CASSEFYRSGNTIYF. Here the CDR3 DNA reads TGTGCCAGCAGTGAATTCTACCGTTCTGGAAACACCATATATTTT.

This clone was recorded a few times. For the CDR3, the DNA is TGTGCCAGCAGCCTTCCTCCACCGCGGGGCGGGGAGCTGTTTTTT. Translating it yields CASSLPPPRGGELFF. The V and J genes are TRBV28 and TRBJ2-2, with a tentative D call TRBD2 (6 bases). With 6 bases removed from V and 7 bases from J, the gap between germline ends came to 18 bases. Germline V gene sequence: CDR1 MDHEN, CDR2 SYDVKM. This CDR3 has 15 amino acids.

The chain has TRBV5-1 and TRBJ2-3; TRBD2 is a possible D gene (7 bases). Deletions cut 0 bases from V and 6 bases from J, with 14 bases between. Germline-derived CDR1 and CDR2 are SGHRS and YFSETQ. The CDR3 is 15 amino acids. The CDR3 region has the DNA TGCGCCAGCAGCTTGGAGGGGGGAGGGGCCGATACGCAGTATTTT. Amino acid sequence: CASSLEGGGADTQYF.

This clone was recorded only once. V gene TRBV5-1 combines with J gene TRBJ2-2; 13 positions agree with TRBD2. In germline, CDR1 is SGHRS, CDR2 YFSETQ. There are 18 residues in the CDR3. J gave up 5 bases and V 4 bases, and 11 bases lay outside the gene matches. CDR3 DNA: TGCGCCAGCAGCGACGGACTAGCGGGAGTTACGGGTACCGGGGAGCTGTTTTTT. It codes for CASSDGLAGVTGTGELFF.

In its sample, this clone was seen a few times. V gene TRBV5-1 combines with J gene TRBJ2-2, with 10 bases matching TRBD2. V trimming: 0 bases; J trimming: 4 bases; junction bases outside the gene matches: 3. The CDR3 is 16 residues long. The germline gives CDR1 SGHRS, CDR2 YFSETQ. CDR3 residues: CASSLVAGGGTGELFF. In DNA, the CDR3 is TGCGCCAGCAGCTTGGTAGCGGGAGGAGGCACCGGGGAGCTGTTTTTT. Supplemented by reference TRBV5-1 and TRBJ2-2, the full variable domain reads KAGVTQTPRYLIKTRGQQVTLSCSPISGHRSVSWYQQTPGQGLQFLFEYFSETQRNKGNFPGRFSGRQFSNSRSEMNVSTLELGDSALYLCASSLVAGGGTGELFFGEGSRLTVL.